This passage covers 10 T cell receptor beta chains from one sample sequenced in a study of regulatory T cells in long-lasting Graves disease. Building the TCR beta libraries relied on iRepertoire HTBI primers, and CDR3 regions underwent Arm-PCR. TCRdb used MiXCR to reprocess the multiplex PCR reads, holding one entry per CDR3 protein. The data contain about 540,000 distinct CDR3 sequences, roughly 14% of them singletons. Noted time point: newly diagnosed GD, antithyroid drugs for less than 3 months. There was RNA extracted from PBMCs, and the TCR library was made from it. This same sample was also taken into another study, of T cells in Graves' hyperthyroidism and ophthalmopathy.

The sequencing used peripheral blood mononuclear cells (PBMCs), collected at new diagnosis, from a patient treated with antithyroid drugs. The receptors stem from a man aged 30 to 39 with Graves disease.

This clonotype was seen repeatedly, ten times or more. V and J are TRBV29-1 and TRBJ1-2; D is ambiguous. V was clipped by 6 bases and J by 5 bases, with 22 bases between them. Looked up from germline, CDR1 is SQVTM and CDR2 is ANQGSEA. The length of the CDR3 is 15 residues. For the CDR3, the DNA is TGCAGCGTCCGAACGGGTCCCAAGGCAATTTATGGCTACACCTTC. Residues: CSVRTGPKAIYGYTF. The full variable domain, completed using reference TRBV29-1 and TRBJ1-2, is SAVISQKPSRDICQRGTSLTIQCQVDSQVTMMFWYRQQPGQSLTLIATANQGSEATYESGFVIDKFPISRPNLTFSTLTVSNMSPEDSSIYLCSVRTGPKAIYGYTFGSGTRLTVV.

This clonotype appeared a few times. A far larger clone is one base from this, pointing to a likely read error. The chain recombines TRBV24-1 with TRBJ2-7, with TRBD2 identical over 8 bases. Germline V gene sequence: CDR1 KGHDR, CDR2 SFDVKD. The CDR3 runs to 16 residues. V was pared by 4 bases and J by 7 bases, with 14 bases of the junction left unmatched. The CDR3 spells CATSDLLWAGGNEQYF. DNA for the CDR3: TGTGCCACCAGTGACCTCCTTTGGGCGGGAGGCAATGAGCAGTACTTC.

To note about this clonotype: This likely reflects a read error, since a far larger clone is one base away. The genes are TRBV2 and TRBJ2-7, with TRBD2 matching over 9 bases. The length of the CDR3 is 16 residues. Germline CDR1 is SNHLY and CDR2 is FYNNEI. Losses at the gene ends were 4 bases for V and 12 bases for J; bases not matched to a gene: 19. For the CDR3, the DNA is TGTGCCAGCAGTGGGGAAGTAGCGGGAGCATGGGAGACCCCGTACTTC. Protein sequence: CASSGEVAGAWETPYF.

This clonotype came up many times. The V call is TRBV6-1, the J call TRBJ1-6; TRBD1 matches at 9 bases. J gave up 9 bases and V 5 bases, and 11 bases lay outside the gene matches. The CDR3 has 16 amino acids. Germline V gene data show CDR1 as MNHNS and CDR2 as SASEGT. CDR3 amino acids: CASSPGTGTLISPLHF. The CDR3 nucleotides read TGTGCCAGCAGTCCCGGGACAGGGACCTTGATTTCACCCCTCCACTTT.

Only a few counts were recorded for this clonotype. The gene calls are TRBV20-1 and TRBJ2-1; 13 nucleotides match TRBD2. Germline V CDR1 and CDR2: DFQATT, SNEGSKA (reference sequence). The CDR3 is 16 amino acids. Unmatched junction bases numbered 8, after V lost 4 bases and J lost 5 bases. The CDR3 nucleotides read TGCAGTGCTACTCGGACTAGCGGGAGTTTCCACAATGAGCAGTTCTTC. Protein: CSATRTSGSFHNEQFF.

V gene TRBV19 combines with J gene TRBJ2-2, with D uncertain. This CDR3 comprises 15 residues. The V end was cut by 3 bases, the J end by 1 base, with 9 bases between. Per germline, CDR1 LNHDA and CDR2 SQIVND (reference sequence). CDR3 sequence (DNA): TGTGCCAGTAGTATGGCGGCACTGAACACCGGGGAGCTGTTTTTT. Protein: CASSMAALNTGELFF. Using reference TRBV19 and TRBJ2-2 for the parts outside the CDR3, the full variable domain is DGGITQSPKYLFRKEGQNVTLSCEQNLNHDAMYWYRQDPGQGLRLIYYSQIVNDFQKGDIAEGYSVSREKKESFPLTVTSAQKNPTAFYLCASSMAALNTGELFFGEGSRLTVL.

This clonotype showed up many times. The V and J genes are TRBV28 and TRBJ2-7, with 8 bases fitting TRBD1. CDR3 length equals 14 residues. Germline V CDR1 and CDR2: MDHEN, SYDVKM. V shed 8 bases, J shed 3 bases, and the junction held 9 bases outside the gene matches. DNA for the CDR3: TGTGCCAGCTCTGCGGCAGGGGGCTTCTACGAGCAGTACTTC. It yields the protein CASSAAGGFYEQYF.

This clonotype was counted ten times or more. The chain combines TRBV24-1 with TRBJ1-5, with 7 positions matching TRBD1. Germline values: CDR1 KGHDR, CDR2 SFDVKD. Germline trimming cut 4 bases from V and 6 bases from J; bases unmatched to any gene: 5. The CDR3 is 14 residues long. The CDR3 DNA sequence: TGTGCCACCAGTGAAGGGACAGAGGGTCAGCCCCAGCATTTT. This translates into CATSEGTEGQPQHF.

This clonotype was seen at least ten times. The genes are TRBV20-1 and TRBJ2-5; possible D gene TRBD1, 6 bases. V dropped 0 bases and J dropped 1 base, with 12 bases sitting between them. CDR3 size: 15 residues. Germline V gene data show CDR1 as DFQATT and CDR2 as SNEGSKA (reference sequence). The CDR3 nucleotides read TGCAGTGCTAGAGACTTCCGGGACACCCAAGAGACCCAGTACTTC. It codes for CSARDFRDTQETQYF.

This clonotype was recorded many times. CDR3 sequence reads: CASSLSLTSSQETQYF. As DNA, the CDR3 is TGTGCCAGCAGCTTGAGTTTGACTAGCAGCCAAGAGACCCAGTACTTC. The chain combines TRBV11-2 with TRBJ2-5; 7 nucleotides align to TRBD2. CDR3 length: 16 amino acids. Per the germline V gene, CDR1 is SGHAT and CDR2 is FQNNGV. Germline trimming cut 3 bases from V and 1 base from J; bases unmatched to any gene: 8.